This is a list of T cell receptor beta chains from one sample in a study of neurological immune-mediated disorders. Via MiXCR, TCRdb re-called the 5' RACE reads, giving one row per CDR3 protein. The data show 50,000 to 70,000 distinct CDR3 sequences, under 3.5% seen once. Material for sequencing was PBMCs. The receptors were gathered from a man aged 40-55 years with multiple sclerosis. The CDR3 runs from the conserved cysteine through the conserved F or W. D genes are given only for firm matches. Size is stated for part of the rows, as once, few or many counts, or as a class when the clone is expanded.

v_gene	abundance	j_gene	d_gene	CDR3aa	CDR3nt
TRBV5-1	many	TRBJ2-7	TRBD1	CASSFTGGRYEQYF	TGCGCCAGCAGCTTCACAGGGGGGCGCTACGAGCAGTACTTC
TRBV12-3/TRBV12-4	many	TRBJ2-5	.	CASSSDSSQETQYF	TGTGCCAGCAGTTCGGACAGTAGTCAAGAGACCCAGTACTTC
TRBV18	few	TRBJ1-1	.	CASSPGQGSNTEAFF	TGTGCCAGCTCACCAGGCCAGGGGTCGAACACTGAAGCTTTCTTT
TRBV20-1	many	TRBJ2-5	TRBD2	CSANRRLAGGETQYF	TGCAGTGCCAACCGGCGGCTAGCGGGAGGAGAGACCCAGTACTTC
TRBV9	many	TRBJ1-1	.	CASSVGGQTNTEAFF	TGTGCCAGCAGCGTAGGGGGCCAGACGAACACTGAAGCTTTCTTT
TRBV3-1	many	TRBJ1-5	.	CASSQSAFNQPQHF	TGTGCCAGCAGCCAATCCGCGTTCAATCAGCCCCAGCATTTT
TRBV5-5	many	TRBJ2-4	.	CASSLEGFGGNVKNIQYF	TGTGCCAGCAGCTTGGAGGGGTTTGGGGGTAACGTCAAAAACATTCAGTACTTC
TRBV7-2	.	TRBJ1-2	.	CASIPPVTYGYTF	TGTGCCAGCATCCCCCCGGTGACCTATGGCTACACCTTC
TRBV12-3/TRBV12-4	many	TRBJ2-1	TRBD2	CASSLPTSGGLEQFF	TGTGCCAGCAGTTTACCGACTAGCGGGGGCCTCGAGCAGTTCTTC
TRBV20-1	many	TRBJ2-2	.	CSASREGGGGTGELFF	TGCAGTGCTAGCCGCGAAGGAGGCGGAGGGACCGGGGAGCTGTTTTTT
TRBV7-9	many	TRBJ1-5	.	CASSSGGDSNQPQHF	TGTGCCAGCAGCTCTGGCGGGGATAGCAATCAGCCCCAGCATTTT
TRBV24-1	many	TRBJ2-1	.	CATSGKSLTSYNEQFF	TGTGCCACCAGTGGAAAATCTTTAACCTCCTACAATGAGCAGTTCTTC
TRBV20-1	many	TRBJ2-5	.	CSATGDRNQETQYF	TGCAGTGCCACGGGTGACAGGAACCAAGAGACCCAGTACTTC
TRBV20-1	few	TRBJ2-7	TRBD1	CSARAGTGIYEQYF	TGCAGTGCTAGAGCCGGGACAGGGATCTACGAGCAGTACTTC
TRBV7-2	many	TRBJ2-7	.	CASRQGGAWEQYF	TGTGCCAGTCGACAGGGAGGGGCATGGGAGCAGTACTTC
TRBV5-1	many	TRBJ1-1	TRBD1	CASSFRQGGEAFF	TGCGCCAGCAGCTTCCGGCAGGGGGGTGAAGCTTTCTTT
TRBV12-3/TRBV12-4	many	TRBJ1-4	TRBD1	CASSDRGLREKLFF	TGTGCCAGCAGCGACAGGGGGCTGAGGGAAAAACTGTTTTTT
TRBV5-1	many	TRBJ2-3	.	CASSLEGRGTDTQYF	TGCGCCAGCAGCTTGGAGGGTCGGGGCACAGATACGCAGTATTTT
TRBV7-9	many	TRBJ2-3	.	CASSTSGTDTQYF	TGTGCCAGCAGTACTTCCGGCACAGATACGCAGTATTTT
TRBV6-6	many	TRBJ1-5	.	CASQSSGIQPQHF	TGTGCCAGCCAATCCTCAGGGATTCAGCCCCAGCATTTT
TRBV29-1	many	TRBJ2-5	TRBD2	CSVEDPRLAGGVPPETQYF	TGCAGCGTTGAAGATCCTCGGCTAGCGGGAGGGGTTCCACCGGAGACCCAGTACTTC
TRBV9	many	TRBJ1-1	TRBD1	CASSATGMNTEAFF	TGTGCCAGCAGCGCGACAGGGATGAACACTGAAGCTTTCTTT
TRBV20-1	many	TRBJ1-4	.	CSVGGVPGGKLFF	TGCAGTGTTGGGGGGGTTCCGGGGGGAAAACTGTTTTTT
TRBV11-2	many	TRBJ2-7	.	CASSSRDGTHYEQYF	TGTGCCAGTAGCTCCCGGGACGGGACCCACTACGAGCAGTACTTC
TRBV20-1	many	TRBJ2-3	TRBD2	CSAIAGSTDTQYF	TGCAGTGCTATAGCGGGGAGCACAGATACGCAGTATTTT
TRBV9	.	TRBJ1-1	.	CASSAQPRKPYTEAFF	TGTGCCAGCAGCGCTCAACCACGAAAGCCCTACACTGAAGCTTTCTTT
TRBV3-1	many	TRBJ1-2	.	CASSQEGNFYGYTF	TGTGCCAGCAGCCAAGAGGGAAACTTCTATGGCTACACCTTC
TRBV5-1	few	TRBJ2-3	.	CDSSSSRDTQYF	TGCGACAGCAGCAGCTCAAGAGATACGCAGTATTTT
TRBV5-1	many	TRBJ2-5	.	CASNSGGTGRETQYF	TGCGCCAGCAACTCCGGTGGGACTGGTCGAGAGACCCAGTACTTC
TRBV29-1	many	TRBJ2-3	TRBD1	CSHRTGGHTDTQYF	TGCAGCCACCGGACAGGGGGGCACACAGATACGCAGTATTTT
TRBV3-1	many	TRBJ2-1	TRBD2	CASSHTLTSATYNEQFF	TGTGCCAGCAGCCACACGCTGACTAGCGCAACCTACAATGAGCAGTTCTTC
TRBV20-1	many	TRBJ1-2	.	CSAEPTNYGYTF	TGCAGTGCTGAACCGACGAACTATGGCTACACCTTC
TRBV18	many	TRBJ2-2	.	CASSPQVSASGTGELFF	TGTGCCAGCTCACCACAGGTCTCGGCCTCGGGTACCGGGGAGCTGTTTTTT
TRBV6-5	many	TRBJ2-7	TRBD1	CASRRQGRSPYEQYF	TGTGCCAGCAGACGACAGGGGCGGTCCCCTTACGAGCAGTACTTC
TRBV7-6	.	TRBJ2-5	.	CASSLGENQYF	TGTGCCAGCAGCTTAGGGGAGAACCAGTACTTC
TRBV5-1	many	TRBJ1-6	TRBD1	CASSLGQGGSPLHF	TGCGCCAGCAGCTTGGGACAGGGGGGCTCACCCCTCCACTTT
TRBV11-1	many	TRBJ1-2	.	CASSSGGGFGYTF	TGTGCCAGCAGCTCCGGAGGAGGGTTCGGCTACACCTTC
TRBV5-1	once	TRBJ2-5	.	CANSRDTQETQYF	TGCGCCAACAGCAGGGACACCCAAGAGACCCAGTACTTC
TRBV20-1	many	TRBJ1-1	.	CSARDVGMYTEAFF	TGCAGTGCTAGAGATGTAGGAATGTACACTGAAGCTTTCTTT
TRBV9	many	TRBJ1-2	.	CASSVGPGVGYTF	TGTGCCAGCAGCGTCGGTCCAGGGGTCGGCTACACCTTC
TRBV20-1	many	TRBJ2-3	TRBD2	CSRTSGSTDTQYF	TGCAGTAGGACTAGCGGGAGCACAGATACGCAGTATTTT
TRBV5-1	many	TRBJ2-7	TRBD2	CASSRTSGRAYEQYF	TGCGCCAGCAGCCGGACTAGCGGGAGGGCCTACGAGCAGTACTTC
TRBV5-1	many	TRBJ1-5	TRBD1	CASSLVPGQGPGGGPQHF	TGCGCCAGCAGCTTGGTCCCGGGACAGGGGCCCGGAGGGGGGCCCCAGCATTTT
TRBV7-6	.	TRBJ2-7	TRBD2	CASSLAIQRGVSYEQYF	TGTGCCAGCAGCTTAGCGATCCAGCGGGGGGTCTCCTACGAGCAGTACTTC
TRBV10-3	many	TRBJ1-6	.	CAITREAGGSPLHF	TGTGCCATCACCAGGGAAGCGGGGGGATCACCCCTCCACTTT
TRBV29-1	many	TRBJ2-1	TRBD2	CSVEGTSGTYNEQFF	TGCAGCGTTGAAGGGACTAGCGGGACATACAATGAGCAGTTCTTC
TRBV4-2	many	TRBJ2-3	TRBD2	CASSSRGGDTQYF	TGTGCCAGCAGCTCGCGGGGGGGTGATACGCAGTATTTT
TRBV7-9	many	TRBJ1-1	.	CASSEGQPGLEAFF	TGTGCCAGCAGCGAAGGACAGCCCGGACTTGAAGCTTTCTTT
TRBV9	.	TRBJ2-3	TRBD2	CGSSVGASGVTDTQYF	TGTGGCAGCAGCGTAGGGGCTAGCGGGGTCACAGATACGCAGTATTTT
TRBV5-1	many	TRBJ1-1	.	CASSSLDPNTEAFF	TGCGCCAGCAGCTCACTGGACCCGAACACTGAAGCTTTCTTT
TRBV12-3/TRBV12-4	many	TRBJ2-2	TRBD1	CASTPDRAGELFF	TGTGCCAGCACCCCAGACAGGGCCGGGGAGCTGTTTTTT
TRBV7-9	many	TRBJ2-7	.	CASSPDKLGEQYF	TGTGCCAGCAGCCCAGATAAATTAGGGGAGCAGTACTTC
TRBV7-6	many	TRBJ1-1	TRBD1	CASSLSGRQGADTEAFF	TGTGCCAGCAGCTTGAGTGGGCGACAGGGGGCAGACACTGAAGCTTTCTTT
TRBV6-5	many	TRBJ2-1	TRBD2	CASRSGLAGYNEQFF	TGTGCCAGCAGAAGCGGACTAGCGGGGTACAATGAGCAGTTCTTC